This TCR beta chain was identified during a study of tumor-infiltrating lymphocytes in primary liver carcinoma. DNA and RNA were both co-extracted from about 20-30 mg of bulk tissue that had not been sorted. Synthesis of TCR beta cDNA was carried out from approximately 470 ng total RNA with a constant-region primer. Three nested multiplex PCR rounds, a slightly modified ARM-PCR method, built the TCR beta libraries. Running around 9 cycles apiece, the first two PCR rounds relied on TRBV1-TRBV30 forward primers together with a C-beta reverse primer. In TCRdb, the multiplex PCR reads were re-called with MiXCR into one record per CDR3 protein. The data contain 90,000 to 140,000 distinct CDR3 sequences, approximately 80% of them singletons. CDR1 and CDR2 from the germline V gene are MNHEY and SVGAGI. The CDR3 sequence is 14 residues long. V lost 10 bases to trimming and J lost 3 bases, with 15 bases between them.

The receptor was derived from a man aged 35-49 years with primary liver carcinoma and hepatitis B virus infection. The chain joins TRBV6-5 to TRBJ1-4; the D is unclear. The material sequenced was liver tumor tissue from sampling region 3. Stated subset: tumor region T3, left-lateral pole. Here the CDR3 DNA reads TGTGCCACTAGTAGGGCAGCTTCTAATGAAAAACTGTTTTTT. Residues: CATSRAASNEKLFF.